These T cell receptor beta chains were read from a single sample in a study of blood T cell repertoires in COVID-19. The protocol was immunoSEQ multiplex PCR, while the TCRdb copy is restricted to in-frame clones and leaves out a portion. The sample records hundreds of thousands of clones, around 85% being singletons. The specimen sequenced was peripheral blood. Receptors were obtained from a man of 80 years or more with acute or convalescent COVID-19. Each CDR3 is given with its conserved first and last residue. A D gene is named only where the DNA matches it firmly. Rows give clone size only sometimes, using once, few, many, or a class for an expanded clone.

clone_size d_call j_call v_call cdr3_aa cdr3_nt
- TRBD1 TRBJ1-2 TRBV27 CASSPGGFRWGYTF TGTGCCAGCAGTCCAGGGGGGTTTCGTTGGGGCTACACCTTC
- TRBD1 TRBJ1-2 TRBV18 CASSPAGGFGYTF TGTGCCAGCTCACCCGCAGGGGGCTTCGGCTACACCTTC
- - TRBJ2-2 TRBV5-1 CASSLGQVGGELFF TGCGCCAGCAGCTTGGGGCAGGTCGGCGGGGAGCTGTTTTTT
medium-sized - TRBJ2-7 TRBV7-2 CASSAGERRQYF TGTGCCAGCAGTGCCGGGGAGCGCCGGCAGTACTTC
- TRBD1 TRBJ1-3 TRBV10-1 CASREDLGTVRGNTIYF TGCGCCAGCAGGGAAGACTTAGGGACAGTTAGGGGAAACACCATATATTTT
- TRBD1 TRBJ1-2 TRBV7-9 CASSQGQGTNYGYTF TGTGCCAGCAGCCAGGGACAGGGGACGAACTATGGCTACACCTTC
once - TRBJ2-2 TRBV2 CASTRGQKLLFANTGELFF TGTGCCAGCACCCGCGGACAGAAACTTTTGTTCGCGAACACCGGGGAGCTGTTTTTT
- - TRBJ2-7 TRBV12-3/TRBV12-4 CASSPTYEQYF TGTGCCAGCAGTCCAACCTACGAGCAGTACTTC
- - TRBJ2-2 TRBV5-6 CASSSRLKRLNTGELFF TGTGCCAGCAGCTCTCGCTTAAAACGACTGAACACCGGGGAGCTGTTTTTT
- - TRBJ1-1 TRBV7-2 CASSIRQGPIPREAFF TGTGCCAGCAGCATCAGACAAGGCCCCATCCCCCGAGAAGCTTTCTTT
- - TRBJ1-5 TRBV2 CASTLGGSNQPQHF TGTGCCAGCACCCTAGGGGGTAGCAATCAGCCCCAGCATTTT
- TRBD2 TRBJ2-1 TRBV2 CASSDLAGSPNEQFF TGTGCCAGCAGTGACCTAGCGGGATCACCGAATGAGCAGTTCTTC
- - TRBJ1-6 TRBV7-2 CASSPQQNRNSPLHF TGTGCCAGCAGCCCCCAACAGAACAGGAATTCACCCCTCCACTTT
- TRBD1 TRBJ2-2 TRBV11-1 CASSLGQGVGGELFF TGTGCCAGCAGCCTCGGACAGGGGGTCGGCGGGGAGCTGTTTTTT
- - TRBJ1-2 TRBV11-2 CASSAGSYYGYTF TGTGCCAGCAGCGCCGGGTCCTACTATGGCTACACCTTC
few - TRBJ1-2 TRBV19 CASSIAGVSNYGYTF TGTGCCAGTAGTATAGCAGGGGTTTCTAACTATGGCTACACCTTC
- TRBD1 TRBJ1-6 TRBV6-1 CASSEALTGMGSPLHF TGTGCCAGCAGTGAAGCGCTGACAGGGATGGGATCACCCCTCCACTTT
- - TRBJ1-6 TRBV10-3 CAISETGLNSPLHF TGTGCCATCAGTGAGACAGGGTTGAATTCACCCCTCCACTTT
- - TRBJ1-4 TRBV7-9 CASSFGGSNEKLFF TGTGCCAGCAGCTTCGGGGGGAGTAATGAAAAACTGTTTTTT
- - TRBJ2-5 TRBV18 CASSRQGQETQYF TGTGCCAGCTCACGGCAGGGGCAAGAGACCCAGTACTTC
once - TRBJ2-5 TRBV7-9 CASSLVEGWGETQYF TGTGCCAGCAGCTTGGTGGAGGGTTGGGGAGAGACCCAGTACTTC
- TRBD2 TRBJ2-7 TRBV5-1 CASSLAGGSGISYEQYF TGCGCCAGCAGCTTGGCCGGAGGTAGCGGGATCTCCTACGAGCAGTACTTC
once TRBD1 TRBJ1-2 TRBV19 CASSIATLGQGYGGYTF TGTGCCAGTAGTATAGCCACTCTGGGACAGGGCTACGGCGGCTACACCTTC
once - TRBJ2-2 TRBV15 CATSTLVGELFF TGTGCCACCAGCACCCTAGTCGGGGAGCTGTTTTTT
- TRBD1 TRBJ1-1 TRBV5-4 CASSHGQGRRNTEAFF TGTGCCAGCAGTCATGGACAGGGTCGTCGCAACACTGAAGCTTTCTTT
- - TRBJ1-5 TRBV19 CASSIGGGGNQPQHF TGTGCCAGTAGTATAGGGGGAGGGGGTAATCAGCCCCAGCATTTT
- TRBD1 TRBJ1-3 TRBV6-5 CASRGQGVVRNTIYF TGTGCCAGCAGGGGACAGGGAGTTGTCAGAAACACCATATATTTT
- TRBD1 TRBJ2-6 TRBV7-2 CASSVGQGAGANVLTF TGTGCCAGCAGCGTGGGACAGGGGGCTGGGGCCAACGTCCTGACTTTC
- - TRBJ2-1 TRBV3-1/TRBV3-2 CASSQDQMEQFF TGTGCCAGCAGCCAAGATCAGATGGAGCAGTTCTTC
- TRBD1 TRBJ2-1 TRBV5-6 CASSLQGGAYNEQFF TGTGCCAGCAGCTTGCAAGGGGGCGCCTACAATGAGCAGTTCTTC
- TRBD2 TRBJ2-5 TRBV7-9 CASIPSSAGRAIRDF TGTGCCAGCATCCCGTCCTCAGCGGGAAGGGCTATCCGGGACTTC
few - TRBJ2-7 TRBV5-8 CASSLSGLRKQYF TGTGCCAGCAGCTTGTCAGGGCTGAGGAAGCAGTACTTC
- TRBD1 TRBJ1-5 TRBV30 CAWSAGTGGFNQPQHF TGTGCCTGGAGTGCCGGGACAGGGGGCTTCAATCAGCCCCAGCATTTT
- TRBD1 TRBJ1-1 TRBV7-9 CASSLTGGDTEAFF TGTGCCAGCAGTTTGACAGGGGGGGACACTGAAGCTTTCTTT
- TRBD1 TRBJ2-7 TRBV24-1 CATSDPQGTGRDEQYF TGTGCCACCAGTGATCCCCAAGGGACAGGGCGCGACGAGCAGTACTTC
- TRBD1 TRBJ1-2 TRBV28 CASHLTPTGGNHYTF TGTGCCAGCCACCTCACCCCGACAGGGGGAAATCACTACACCTTC
- TRBD1 TRBJ2-2 TRBV6-1 CASSGRTGGFTGELFF TGTGCCAGCAGTGGAAGGACAGGGGGCTTCACCGGGGAGCTGTTTTTT
- TRBD2 TRBJ2-7 TRBV30 CAWSAGLAGVDEQYF TGTGCCTGGAGTGCGGGACTAGCGGGAGTAGATGAGCAGTACTTC
- - TRBJ2-2 TRBV24-1 CATSDSGLSGELFF TGTGCCACCAGTGACTCAGGGTTGTCCGGGGAGCTGTTTTTT
- - TRBJ1-1 TRBV5-1 CASSWGRGNTEAFF TGCGCCAGCAGCTGGGGCAGGGGAAACACTGAAGCTTTCTTT
- TRBD2 TRBJ2-1 TRBV5-8 CASSLVVFIAGAYNEQFF TGTGCCAGCAGCTTGGTCGTATTTATAGCGGGGGCCTACAATGAGCAGTTCTTC
- TRBD1 TRBJ2-7 TRBV7-2 CASSLGSRGQYEQYF TGTGCCAGCAGCTTAGGAAGTAGGGGGCAATACGAGCAGTACTTC
- TRBD2 TRBJ2-7 TRBV28 CASSPLGGGSYEQYF TGTGCCAGCAGTCCGTTGGGCGGGGGTTCCTACGAGCAGTACTTC
- TRBD1 TRBJ2-7 TRBV5-1 CASSLWTGSYEQYF TGCGCCAGCAGCCTTTGGACAGGATCCTACGAGCAGTACTTC
- - TRBJ1-4 TRBV7-9 CASSVPRGVNEKLFF TGTGCCAGCAGCGTTCCGCGGGGTGTTAATGAAAAACTGTTTTTT
- TRBD2 TRBJ2-7 TRBV18 CASSPPGLAGSYEQYF TGTGCCAGCTCCCCCCCGGGACTAGCGGGATCCTACGAGCAGTACTTC
- - TRBJ2-7 TRBV5-1 CASKGEYEQYF TGCGCCAGCAAAGGGGAATACGAGCAGTACTTC
- TRBD1 TRBJ2-5 TRBV28 CASSPGDRVMGTQYF TGTGCCAGCAGTCCCGGGGACAGGGTAATGGGGACCCAGTACTTC
few - TRBJ1-4 TRBV10-3 CAISDAGTWNEKLFF TGTGCCATCAGTGACGCCGGGACATGGAACGAAAAACTGTTTTTT
- TRBD2 TRBJ2-2 TRBV27 CASSLLALASGRSTGELFF TGTGCCAGCAGTTTATTAGCGTTGGCGAGCGGGAGGAGCACCGGGGAGCTGTTTTTT